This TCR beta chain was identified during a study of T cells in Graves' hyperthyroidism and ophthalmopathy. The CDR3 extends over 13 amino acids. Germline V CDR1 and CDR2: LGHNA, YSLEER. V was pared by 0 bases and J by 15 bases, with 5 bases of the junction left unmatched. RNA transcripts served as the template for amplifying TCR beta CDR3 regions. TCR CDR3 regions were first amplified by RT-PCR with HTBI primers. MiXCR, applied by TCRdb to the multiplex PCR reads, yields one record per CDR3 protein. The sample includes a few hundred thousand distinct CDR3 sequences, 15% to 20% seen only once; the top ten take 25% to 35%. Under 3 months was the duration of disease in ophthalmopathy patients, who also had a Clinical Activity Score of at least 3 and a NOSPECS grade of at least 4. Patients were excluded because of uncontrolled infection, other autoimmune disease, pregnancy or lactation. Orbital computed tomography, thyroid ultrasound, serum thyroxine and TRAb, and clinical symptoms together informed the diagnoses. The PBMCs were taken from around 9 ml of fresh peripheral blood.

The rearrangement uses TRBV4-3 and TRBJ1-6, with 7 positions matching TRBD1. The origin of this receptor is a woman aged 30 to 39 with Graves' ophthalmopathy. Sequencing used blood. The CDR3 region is CASSQDNRGVLHF. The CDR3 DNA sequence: TGCGCCAGCAGCCAAGATAACAGGGGAGTCCTCCACTTT.